Following are 18 T cell receptor beta chains from one sample sequenced in a study of cytomegalovirus exposure and HLA in healthy donors. PCR involved 60 Vbeta and 13 Jbeta primers. Clones were read by immunoSEQ multiplex PCR, and TCRdb kept only the in-frame ones, dropping some. The data hold under 150,000 clones, with roughly 9% observed a single time. The sample consisted of PBMCs. The receptor set was obtained from a man between 25 and 39 years old in good health and CMV-seronegative.

This clone turned up a few times. The chain uses TRBV27 and TRBJ2-7; 10 positions agree with TRBD2. Germline CDR1 is MNHEY and CDR2 is SMNVEV (reference sequence). The junction had 3 bases not matched to a gene; V was cut back by 8 bases and J by 2 bases. CDR3 length: 13 residues. The CDR3 DNA reads TGTGCCAGCGGGACTAGCGATACCTACGAGCAGTACTTC. Translation: CASGTSDTYEQYF.

The gene calls are TRBV13 and TRBJ2-7; 8 nucleotides match TRBD1. The CDR3 contains 15 residues. Germline CDR1 and CDR2: PRHDT and FYEKMQ (reference sequence). With V trimmed by 0 bases and J by 1 base, 2 bases remained unmatched. The CDR3 loop is CASSLGRDRSYEQYF. As DNA, the CDR3 is TGTGCCAGCAGCTTAGGGCGGGACAGGTCCTACGAGCAGTACTTC.

This chain joins TRBV25-1 and TRBJ2-3; a weak D match, TRBD2 (5 bases). The CDR3 contains 15 residues. Germline V gene lookup returns CDR1 MGHDK and CDR2 SYGVNS. The germline V and J ends were trimmed by 3 bases and 2 bases, with 12 bases remaining between them. CDR3 protein: CASSDSAGITDTQYF. DNA of the CDR3: TGTGCCAGCAGTGATTCCGCGGGTATCACAGATACGCAGTATTTT.

This clone occurred a few times. V gene TRBV19 combines with J gene TRBJ2-3; TRBD2 matches at 13 bases. The CDR3 length is 16 residues. V trimming: 6 bases; J trimming: 6 bases; junction bases outside the gene matches: 9. CDR1 and CDR2 from the germline V gene are LNHDA and SQIVND (reference sequence). The DNA of the CDR3 is TGTGCCAGTAGCTGGAGGACTAGCGGGAGTAAGGATACGCAGTATTTT. Translated, it gives CASSWRTSGSKDTQYF.

This clone has more than one count but fewer than ten. CDR3 loop: CASSYRGTEAFF. The CDR3 DNA is TGCGCCAGCAGCTATAGGGGGACTGAAGCTTTCTTT. V usage is TRBV4-1 and J usage is TRBJ1-1; TRBD1 might be the D (6 bases). This CDR3 is 12 amino acids long. Germline V lookup: CDR1 MGHRA, CDR2 YSYEKL. V was cut by 5 bases and J by 5 bases, with 9 bases left in between.

This clone was seen only a few times. The chain links TRBV27 to TRBJ1-5, with 8 bases matching TRBD1. The V and J ends lost 5 bases and 5 bases, in that order; junction bases with no gene match: 5. This CDR3 is 14 amino acids long. Germline V lookup: CDR1 MNHEY, CDR2 SMNVEV (reference sequence). The CDR3 sequence: CASSPDRGDQPQHF. CDR3 nucleotides: TGTGCCAGCAGTCCTGACAGGGGCGATCAGCCCCAGCATTTT.

The V gene is TRBV5-4, the J gene TRBJ1-5; D possibly corresponds to TRBD1 (5 bases). Germline-derived CDR1 and CDR2 are SGHNT and YYREEE (reference sequence). CDR3 length: 14 amino acids. The V end lost 5 bases, the J end lost 1 base, and 10 bases lay between the germline ends. Written as DNA, the CDR3 is TGTGCCAGCAGTTTACCAGGGAGCAATCAGCCCCAGCATTTT. Translated: CASSLPGSNQPQHF.

This clone was counted between two and nine times. The rearrangement joins TRBV7-9 to TRBJ1-1, with TRBD1 identical over 12 bases. CDR3 length: 17 amino acids. Germline V CDR1 and CDR2: SEHNR, FQNEAQ (reference sequence). V was clipped by 5 bases and J by 5 bases; unmatched bases: 12. CDR3 DNA: TGTGCCAGCAGCCCCCCCGGGACAGGGGGCCGAGGGACTGAAGCTTTCTTT. Translating it yields CASSPPGTGGRGTEAFF.

There are a few counts of this clone. The chain uses TRBV12-5 and TRBJ2-1; TRBD1 matches 8 bases. With V trimmed by 0 bases and J by 9 bases, 4 bases remained unmatched. The CDR3 loop spans 14 amino acids. The germline V gene encodes CDR1 LGHNT and CDR2 FRNRAP. CDR3: CASGLVQGAGEQFF. DNA for the CDR3: TGTGCTAGTGGTTTGGTGCAGGGGGCTGGTGAGCAGTTCTTC.

V and J are TRBV7-6 and TRBJ2-7; no firm D call. The CDR3 loop spans 14 amino acids. Between the trimmed V and J ends, which lost 5 bases and 3 bases, there was a span of 14 bases. Germline V CDR1 and CDR2: SGHVS, FNYEAQ. CDR3 protein: CASSIGLGVYEQYF. The CDR3 DNA sequence: TGTGCCAGCAGCATAGGGCTAGGAGTCTACGAGCAGTACTTC.

This clone was seen a few times. V and J are TRBV25-1 and TRBJ2-5; D may be TRBD2 (6 bases). The CDR3 runs 15 residues. The V gene's germline CDR1 is MGHDK and CDR2 SYGVNS. Trimming shortened V by 7 bases and J by 4 bases, and 19 bases separated the two germline ends. Here the CDR3 reads CASTPNAQGGETQYF. Written as DNA, the CDR3 is TGTGCCAGCACCCCGAATGCCCAGGGAGGAGAGACCCAGTACTTC.

This clone was counted between two and nine times. This chain joins TRBV19 and TRBJ1-5; D call uncertain. The V and J ends lost 5 bases and 4 bases respectively, with 9 bases between them. Germline-derived CDR1 and CDR2 are LNHDA and SQIVND (reference sequence). The CDR3 is made up of 13 amino acids. The CDR3 loop is CASSWSSNQPQHF. The CDR3, as DNA: TGTGCCAGTAGTTGGAGCAGTAATCAGCCCCAGCATTTT.

CDR3 DNA: TGTGCCAGTAGTATCTCCCAGGGGGCCCTACGGGGCTACACCTTC. The encoded protein is CASSISQGALRGYTF. This chain links TRBV19 with TRBJ1-2; the match to TRBD1 covers 8 bases. V lost 3 bases to trimming and J lost 8 bases; unmatched junction nucleotides: 11. The CDR3 is made up of 15 amino acids. Germline V lookup: CDR1 LNHDA, CDR2 SQIVND (reference sequence).

This chain joins TRBV6-1 and TRBJ1-1, with 7 nucleotides matching TRBD1. J lost 4 bases, V lost 2 bases, and 7 bases had no gene match. The CDR3 has 15 residues. Per the germline V gene, CDR1 is MNHNS and CDR2 is SASEGT. CDR3 nucleotide sequence: TGTGCCAGCAGTGAATTAGGGGGCCCCAGCACTGAAGCTTTCTTT. Translated, it gives CASSELGGPSTEAFF.

The rearrangement joins TRBV9 to TRBJ2-1; 7 bases align to TRBD2. The CDR3 runs 15 residues. The trim removed 0 bases at V and 2 bases at J, leaving 2 bases unmatched. Germline V gene sequence: CDR1 SGDLS, CDR2 YYNGEE. CDR3 in amino acids: CASSVVSGAYNEQFF. In DNA, the CDR3 is TGTGCCAGCAGCGTAGTCAGCGGGGCCTACAATGAGCAGTTCTTC.

This clone was found a few times. J is TRBJ2-2 and V is TRBV19; D perhaps matches TRBD2 (6 bases). This CDR3 is built from 14 residues. Germline CDR1 LNHDA, CDR2 SQIVND (reference sequence). V lost 5 bases and J lost 5, with 12 bases in between. The chain's CDR3 is CASSPGSSTGELFF. For the CDR3, the DNA is TGTGCCAGTAGTCCCGGGAGTTCTACCGGGGAGCTGTTTTTT.

This chain connects TRBV7-8 to TRBJ1-5; tentative D call: TRBD1 (6 bases). Germline V gene lookup returns CDR1 SGHVS and CDR2 FQNEAQ. The CDR3 covers 18 residues. Trimming left V 0 bases short and J 3 bases short, with 18 bases between. CDR3 bases: TGTGCCAGCAGCTTAGCCTCCCTGACAGGTCGAAACAATCAGCCCCAGCATTTT. This codes for CASSLASLTGRNNQPQHF. Full variable domain (missing parts from reference TRBV7-8 and TRBJ1-5): GAGVSQSPRYKVAKRGQDVALRCDPISGHVSLFWYQQALGQGPEFLTYFQNEAQLDKSGLPSDRFFAERPEGSVSTLKIQRTQQEDSAVYLCASSLASLTGRNNQPQHFGDGTRLSIL.

This clone was seen only a few times. V and J are TRBV6-1 and TRBJ1-6; D is possibly TRBD1 (6 bases). The V end lost 11 bases, the J end lost 0 bases, and 14 bases lay between the germline ends. The CDR3 length is 15 residues. Germline V gene lookup returns CDR1 MNHNS and CDR2 SASEGT. CDR3 bases: TGTGCCGCAGCTCGGGGGGCCTCCTATAATTCACCCCTCCACTTT. The encoded protein is CAAARGASYNSPLHF.